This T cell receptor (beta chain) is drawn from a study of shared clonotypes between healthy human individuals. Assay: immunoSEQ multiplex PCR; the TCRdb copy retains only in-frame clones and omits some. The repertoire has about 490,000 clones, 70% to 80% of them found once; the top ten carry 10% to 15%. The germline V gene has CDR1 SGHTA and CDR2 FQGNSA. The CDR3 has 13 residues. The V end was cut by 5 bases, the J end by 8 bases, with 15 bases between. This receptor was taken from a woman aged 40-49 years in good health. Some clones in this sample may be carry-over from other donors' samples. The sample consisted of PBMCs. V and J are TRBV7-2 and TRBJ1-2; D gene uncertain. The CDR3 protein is CASSPQRVGGYTF. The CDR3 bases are TGTGCCAGCAGCCCCCAGAGGGTAGGGGGCTACACCTTC.